This passage covers 16 T cell receptor beta chains from one sample sequenced in a study of technical replicates of blood from four donors (dated 2017 in TCRdb). Library construction relied on the immunoSEQ multiplex PCR assay. Drawn from immuneACCESS, this table holds only the in-frame rearrangements with V and J called that TCRdb kept. Clones are partly lost; checked studies trace under half to an unresolved V gene and leave the rest unexplained. In this sample the table shows roughly 79,000 clones, 85% to 95% of which occur a single time. The top ten clonotypes cover roughly 0.37% of the sample. Sequenced sample: T cells isolated from PBMCs. These receptors all come from a human donor in good health.

This chain uses TRBV6-5 with TRBJ1-5; 8 positions match TRBD1. CDR1 is MNHEY, CDR2 SVGAGI, per germline. V shed 2 bases, J shed 4 bases, and the junction held 1 base outside the gene matches. The CDR3 contains 14 residues. CDR3 amino acids: CASSYGQGNQPQHF. CDR3 bases: TGTGCCAGCAGTTACGGACAGGGAAATCAGCCCCAGCATTTT.

This chain connects TRBV4-3 to TRBJ2-5; D remains unclear. Germline V CDR1 and CDR2: LGHNA, YSLEER. Trimming removed 4 bases at V and 4 bases at J, with 16 bases between. The CDR3 has 15 amino acids. The CDR3 DNA reads as TGCGCCAGCAGCCGACTCACCAGAGGTGGAGAGACCCAGTACTTC. Protein sequence: CASSRLTRGGETQYF.

J is TRBJ2-3 and V is TRBV4-1, with TRBD2 matching 15 bases. With V trimmed by 0 bases and J by 12 bases, 10 bases remained unmatched. Germline V CDR1 and CDR2: MGHRA, YSYEKL. The CDR3 is made up of 17 amino acids. The CDR3 protein is CASSQDRSGTSGRNQYF. CDR3 coding DNA: TGCGCCAGCAGCCAAGATAGGTCGGGGACTAGCGGGAGGAACCAGTATTTT.

The rearrangement joins TRBV15 to TRBJ2-7; tentatively, D is TRBD2 (6 bases). CDR1 and CDR2 (germline): LNHNV, YYDKDF (reference sequence). The CDR3 contains 13 residues. V gave up 2 bases and J gave up 7 bases, with 12 bases separating them. Here the CDR3 DNA reads TGTGCCACCAGCAGATCGGTAGCGGAGGAGCAGTACTTC. Translating gives CATSRSVAEEQYF.

The chain recombines TRBV7-9 with TRBJ2-1, with TRBD1 matching 9 bases. This CDR3 has 14 amino acids. The V segment lost 1 base and the J segment 8 bases; nucleotides outside the gene matches: 3. The germline V gene has CDR1 SEHNR and CDR2 FQNEAQ (reference sequence). The DNA for the CDR3 is TGTGCCAGCAGCTTAGGGGACAGGGCATATGAGCAGTTCTTC. Amino acid sequence: CASSLGDRAYEQFF.

The chain is built from TRBV29-1 and TRBJ2-5; D gene uncertain. V was cut by 6 bases and J by 5 bases, with 19 bases left in between. CDR1 and CDR2 from the germline V gene are SQVTM and ANQGSEA. The length of the CDR3 is 14 residues. CDR3 nucleotides: TGCAGCGTAATCCTCACTGGGCTCCAGGAGACCCAGTACTTC. Translation gives CSVILTGLQETQYF.

The chain uses TRBV29-1 and TRBJ2-3; D gene unclear. CDR3 length: 11 residues. V lost 8 bases, J lost 5 bases, and 11 bases lay in between. Germline V gene sequence: CDR1 SQVTM, CDR2 ANQGSEA. The CDR3 coding sequence is TGCAGCACCGTTACTGGAGATACGCAGTATTTT. Encoded protein: CSTVTGDTQYF.

The chain uses TRBV6-5 and TRBJ1-5, with 8 bases fitting TRBD1. V shed 3 bases and J 1 base; nucleotides not matched to a gene: 2. The CDR3 is 15 residues long. CDR1 is MNHEY and CDR2 is SVGAGI in the germline V gene. The CDR3 DNA is TGTGCCAGCAGTTATGACAGGGGCAGCAATCAGCCCCAGCATTTT. This encodes CASSYDRGSNQPQHF.

The gene calls are TRBV19 and TRBJ1-2; TRBD1 matches 7 bases. V was clipped by 4 bases and J by 3 bases; unmatched bases: 5. Germline CDR1 reads LNHDA; CDR2 reads SQIVND (reference sequence). This CDR3 comprises 14 residues. CDR3 in DNA: TGTGCCAGTAGTACCACAGGGGACTACTATGGCTACACCTTC. This gives the protein CASSTTGDYYGYTF.

V usage is TRBV6-5 and J usage is TRBJ2-7, with TRBD2 matching 7 bases. V dropped 0 bases and J dropped 4; count of bases not matched to a gene: 9. The CDR3 is 16 amino acids. The V gene's germline CDR1 is MNHEY and CDR2 SVGAGI. CDR3 protein: CASSYSAGSTVYEQYF. The CDR3 nucleotides read TGTGCCAGCAGTTACTCAGCGGGATCCACCGTATACGAGCAGTACTTC.

The chain has TRBV6-6 and TRBJ2-2, with D possibly TRBD2 on 5 matching bases. V was cut by 5 bases and J by 2 bases, with 12 bases left in between. Germline CDR1 MNHNY, CDR2 SVGAGI (reference sequence). The CDR3 spans 15 residues. The CDR3 sequence: CASSHLEGNTGELFF. The CDR3 nucleotides read TGTGCCAGCAGTCACCTCGAGGGTAACACCGGGGAGCTGTTTTTT.

This chain joins TRBV6-4 and TRBJ2-3; TRBD2 matches at 10 bases. Germline V gene data show CDR1 as MRHNA and CDR2 as SNTAGT. V lost 3 bases and J lost 7; bases outside the gene matches: 7. This CDR3 is 15 amino acids long. CDR3 loop: CASSESAGGPYTQYF. In DNA, the CDR3 is TGTGCCAGCAGTGAGTCAGCGGGAGGGCCATATACGCAGTATTTT.

The rearrangement joins TRBV18 to TRBJ1-1; D gene uncertain. V lost 3 bases to trimming and J lost 1 base, with 6 bases between them. The CDR3 is made up of 13 amino acids. The germline V gene has CDR1 KGHSH and CDR2 LQKENI. CDR3 sequence: CASSPPGNTEAFF. Here the CDR3 DNA reads TGTGCCAGCTCACCCCCAGGGAACACTGAAGCTTTCTTT.

The chain is built from TRBV10-3 and TRBJ2-7; 7 bases line up with TRBD1. Looked up from germline, CDR1 is ENHRY and CDR2 is SYGVKD. The CDR3 covers 13 residues. V shed 10 bases and J 0 bases; nucleotides not matched to a gene: 6. DNA of the CDR3: TGTGCCACAGAACAGGGGATCTCCTACGAGCAGTACTTC. The encoded protein is CATEQGISYEQYF.

V and J are TRBV11-2 and TRBJ2-1; TRBD2 aligns across 10 bases. Germline CDR1 SGHAT, CDR2 FQNNGV. With V trimmed by 5 bases and J by 7 bases, 11 bases remained unmatched. This CDR3 is built from 16 residues. This CDR3 is CASSDTDLAGVNEQFF. The DNA for the CDR3 is TGTGCCAGCAGCGACACTGATCTAGCGGGAGTTAATGAGCAGTTCTTC.

The chain recombines TRBV30 with TRBJ1-1; a possible D gene is TRBD1 (5 bases). Germline V lookup: CDR1 GTSNPN, CDR2 SVGIG (reference sequence). This CDR3 has 13 amino acids. V dropped 0 bases and J dropped 8 bases, with 13 bases sitting between them. The CDR3 loop is CAWSVRQGIEAFF. DNA for the CDR3: TGTGCCTGGAGTGTACGGCAGGGTATAGAAGCTTTCTTT.